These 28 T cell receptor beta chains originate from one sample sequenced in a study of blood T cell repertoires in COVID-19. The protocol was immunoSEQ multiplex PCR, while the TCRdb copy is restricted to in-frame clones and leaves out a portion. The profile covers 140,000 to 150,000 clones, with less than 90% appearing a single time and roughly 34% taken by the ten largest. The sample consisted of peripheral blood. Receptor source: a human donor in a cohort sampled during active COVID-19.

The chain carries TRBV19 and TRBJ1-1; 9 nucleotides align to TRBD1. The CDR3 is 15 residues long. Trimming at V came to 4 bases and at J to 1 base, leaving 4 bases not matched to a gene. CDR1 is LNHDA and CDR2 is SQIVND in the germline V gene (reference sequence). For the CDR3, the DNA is TGTGCCAGTAGTAGGACAGGGGCGGCGAACACTGAAGCTTTCTTT. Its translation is CASSRTGAANTEAFF.

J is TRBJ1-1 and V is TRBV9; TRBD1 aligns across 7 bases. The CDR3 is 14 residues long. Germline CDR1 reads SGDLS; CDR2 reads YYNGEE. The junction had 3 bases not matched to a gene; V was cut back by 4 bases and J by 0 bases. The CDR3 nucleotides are TGTGCCAGCAGCTCGGGACAGATGAACACTGAAGCTTTCTTT. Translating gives CASSSGQMNTEAFF.

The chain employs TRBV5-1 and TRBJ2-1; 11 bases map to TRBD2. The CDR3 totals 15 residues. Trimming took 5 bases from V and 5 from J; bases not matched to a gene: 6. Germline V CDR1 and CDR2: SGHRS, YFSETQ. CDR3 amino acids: CASRKTSGGNNEQFF. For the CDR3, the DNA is TGCGCCAGCAGGAAAACTAGCGGGGGTAACAATGAGCAGTTCTTC.

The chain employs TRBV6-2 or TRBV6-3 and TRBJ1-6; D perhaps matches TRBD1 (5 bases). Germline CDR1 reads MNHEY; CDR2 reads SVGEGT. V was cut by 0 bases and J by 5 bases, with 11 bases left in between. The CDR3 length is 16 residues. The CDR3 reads CASSYSGGADNSPLHF. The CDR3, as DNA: TGTGCCAGCAGTTACTCAGGAGGGGCCGATAATTCACCCCTCCACTTT.

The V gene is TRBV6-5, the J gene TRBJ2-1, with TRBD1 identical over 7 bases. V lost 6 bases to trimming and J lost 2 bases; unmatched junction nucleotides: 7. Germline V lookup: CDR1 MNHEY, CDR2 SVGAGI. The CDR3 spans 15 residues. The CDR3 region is CASRRGQSTYNEQFF. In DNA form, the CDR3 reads TGTGCCAGCAGGAGGGGACAGTCCACCTACAATGAGCAGTTCTTC.

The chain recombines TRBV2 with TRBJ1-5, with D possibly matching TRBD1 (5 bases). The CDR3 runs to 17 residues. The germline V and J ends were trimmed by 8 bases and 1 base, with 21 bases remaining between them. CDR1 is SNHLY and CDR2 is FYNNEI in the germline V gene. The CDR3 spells CASYEGATGGSNQPQHF. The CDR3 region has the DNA TGTGCCAGCTATGAAGGGGCAACGGGCGGGAGCAATCAGCCCCAGCATTTT.

This chain's CDR3 is CASSPTSGGARETQYF. CDR3 DNA sequence: TGTGCCAGCAGCCCCACTAGCGGGGGGGCCCGGGAGACCCAGTACTTC. The rearrangement uses TRBV5-4 and TRBJ2-5; 13 bases align to TRBD2. The V gene end was trimmed by 4 bases and the J gene end by 5 bases; junction bases not matched to a gene: 8. The V gene's germline CDR1 is SGHNT and CDR2 YYREEE (reference sequence). The CDR3 contains 16 residues.

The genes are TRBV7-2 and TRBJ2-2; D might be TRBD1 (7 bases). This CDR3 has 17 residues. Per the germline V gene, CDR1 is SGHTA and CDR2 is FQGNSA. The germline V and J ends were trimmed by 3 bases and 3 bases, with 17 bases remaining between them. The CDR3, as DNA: TGTGCCAGCAGCTTGGGCAGGGGGGCTTTGGACACCGGGGAGCTGTTTTTT. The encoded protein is CASSLGRGALDTGELFF.

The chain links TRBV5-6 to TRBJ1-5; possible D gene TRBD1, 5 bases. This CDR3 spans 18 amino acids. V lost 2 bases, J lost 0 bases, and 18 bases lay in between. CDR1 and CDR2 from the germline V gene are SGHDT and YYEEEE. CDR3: CASSLRQSGGYSNQPQHF. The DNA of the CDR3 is TGTGCCAGCAGCTTACGACAGTCGGGGGGGTATAGCAATCAGCCCCAGCATTTT.

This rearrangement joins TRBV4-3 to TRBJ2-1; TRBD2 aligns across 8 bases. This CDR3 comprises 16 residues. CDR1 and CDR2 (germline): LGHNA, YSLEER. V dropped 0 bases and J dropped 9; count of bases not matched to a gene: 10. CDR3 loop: CASSQDIRGGLGEQFF. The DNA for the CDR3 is TGCGCCAGCAGCCAAGATATCCGGGGGGGCCTCGGTGAGCAGTTCTTC.

The DNA of the CDR3 is TGTGCCAGCAAAAACAGGGGGAGCACTGAAGCTTTCTTT. This sequence encodes CASKNRGSTEAFF. The chain uses TRBV12-3 or TRBV12-4 and TRBJ1-1, with TRBD1 matching over 8 bases. The CDR3 consists of 13 residues. With V trimmed by 7 bases and J by 4 bases, 5 bases remained unmatched.

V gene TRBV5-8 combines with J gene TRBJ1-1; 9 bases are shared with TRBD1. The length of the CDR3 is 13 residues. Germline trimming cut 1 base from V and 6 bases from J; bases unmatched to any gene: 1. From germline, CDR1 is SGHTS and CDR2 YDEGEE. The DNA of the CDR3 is TGTGCCAGCAGCTTGACAGGGGGCCCTGAAGCTTTCTTT. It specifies CASSLTGGPEAFF.

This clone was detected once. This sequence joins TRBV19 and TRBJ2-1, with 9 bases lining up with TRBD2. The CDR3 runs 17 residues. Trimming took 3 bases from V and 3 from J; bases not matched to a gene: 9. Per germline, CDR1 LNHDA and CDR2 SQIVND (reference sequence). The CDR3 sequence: CASSMGGGGSGYNEQFF. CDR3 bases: TGTGCCAGTAGTATGGGCGGGGGGGGCAGCGGCTACAATGAGCAGTTCTTC.

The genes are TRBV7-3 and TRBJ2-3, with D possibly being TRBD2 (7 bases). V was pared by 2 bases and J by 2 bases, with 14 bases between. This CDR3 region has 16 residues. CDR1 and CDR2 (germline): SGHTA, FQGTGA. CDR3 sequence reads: CASSLGGGHTTDTQYF. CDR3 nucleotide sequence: TGTGCCAGCAGCTTAGGCGGGGGCCACACCACAGATACGCAGTATTTT.

As DNA, the CDR3 is TGTGCCTGGAGGGGGACAGGGCAACAGCCCCAGCATTTT. Its translation is CAWRGTGQQPQHF. The genes are TRBV30 and TRBJ1-5, with 9 bases that match TRBD1. After removal of 3 bases from V and 7 bases from J, the junction contained 4 bases not matched to a gene. The CDR3 spans 13 residues. Per the germline V gene, CDR1 is GTSNPN and CDR2 is SVGIG (reference sequence).

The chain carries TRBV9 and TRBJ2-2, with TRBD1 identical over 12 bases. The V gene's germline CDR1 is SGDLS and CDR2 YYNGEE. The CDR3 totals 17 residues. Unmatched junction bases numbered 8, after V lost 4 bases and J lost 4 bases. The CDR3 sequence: CASSLPRDRGLTGELFF. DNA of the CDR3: TGTGCCAGCAGCCTCCCCCGGGACAGGGGGCTCACCGGGGAGCTGTTTTTT.

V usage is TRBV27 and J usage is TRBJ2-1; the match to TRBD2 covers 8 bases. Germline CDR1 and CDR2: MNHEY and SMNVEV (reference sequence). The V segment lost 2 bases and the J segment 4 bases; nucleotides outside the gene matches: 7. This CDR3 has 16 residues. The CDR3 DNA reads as TGTGCCAGCAGTTTAGGGGTAGCGGGGCTATACAATGAGCAGTTCTTC. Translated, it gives CASSLGVAGLYNEQFF.

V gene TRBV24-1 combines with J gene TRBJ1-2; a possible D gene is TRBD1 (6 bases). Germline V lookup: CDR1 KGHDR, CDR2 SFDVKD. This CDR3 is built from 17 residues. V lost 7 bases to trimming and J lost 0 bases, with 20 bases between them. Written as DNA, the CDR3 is TGTGCCACCAGACCCATTGATGGGGGGGGCACTAACTATGGCTACACCTTC. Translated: CATRPIDGGGTNYGYTF.

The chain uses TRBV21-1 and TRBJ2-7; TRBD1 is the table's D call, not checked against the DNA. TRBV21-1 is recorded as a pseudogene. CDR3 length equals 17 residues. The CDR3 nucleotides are TGTGCCAGCAGCGGACCCCCGGGACAGACAAGCTCCTACGAGCAGTACTTC. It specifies CASSGPPGQTSSYEQYF.

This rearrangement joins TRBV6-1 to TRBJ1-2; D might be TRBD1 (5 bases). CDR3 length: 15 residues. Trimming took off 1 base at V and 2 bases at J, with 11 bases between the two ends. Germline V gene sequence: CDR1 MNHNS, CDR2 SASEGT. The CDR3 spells CASSEVRGQNYGYTF. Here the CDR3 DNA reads TGTGCCAGCAGTGAAGTAAGGGGCCAAAACTATGGCTACACCTTC.

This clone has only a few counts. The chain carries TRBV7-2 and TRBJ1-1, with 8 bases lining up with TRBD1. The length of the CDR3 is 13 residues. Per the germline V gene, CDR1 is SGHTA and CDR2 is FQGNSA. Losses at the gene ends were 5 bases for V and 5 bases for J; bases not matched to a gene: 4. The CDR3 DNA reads TGTGCCAGCAGCGCCAGGACAGGGACTGAAGCTTTCTTT. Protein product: CASSARTGTEAFF.

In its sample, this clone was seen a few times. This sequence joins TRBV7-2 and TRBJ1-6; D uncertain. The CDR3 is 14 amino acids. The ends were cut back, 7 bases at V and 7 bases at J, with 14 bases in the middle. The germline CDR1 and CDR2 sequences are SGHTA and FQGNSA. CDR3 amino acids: CASNQRRRNSPLHF. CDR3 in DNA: TGTGCCAGCAACCAGAGAAGGCGGAATTCACCCCTCCACTTT.

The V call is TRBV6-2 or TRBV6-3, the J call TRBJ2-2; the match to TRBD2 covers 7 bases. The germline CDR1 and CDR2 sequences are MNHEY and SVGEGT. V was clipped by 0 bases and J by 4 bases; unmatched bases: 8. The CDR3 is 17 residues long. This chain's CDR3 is CASSYSRASGVTGELFF. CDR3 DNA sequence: TGTGCCAGCAGTTACTCGAGAGCCAGCGGGGTCACCGGGGAGCTGTTTTTT.

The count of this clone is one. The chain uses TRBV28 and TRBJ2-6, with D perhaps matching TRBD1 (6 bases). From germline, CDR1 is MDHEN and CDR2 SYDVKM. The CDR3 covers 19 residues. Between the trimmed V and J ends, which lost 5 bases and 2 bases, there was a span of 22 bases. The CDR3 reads CASSPNSWGPGAGANVLTF. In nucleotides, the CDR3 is TGTGCCAGCAGTCCCAACTCCTGGGGGCCTGGGGCTGGGGCCAACGTCCTGACTTTC.

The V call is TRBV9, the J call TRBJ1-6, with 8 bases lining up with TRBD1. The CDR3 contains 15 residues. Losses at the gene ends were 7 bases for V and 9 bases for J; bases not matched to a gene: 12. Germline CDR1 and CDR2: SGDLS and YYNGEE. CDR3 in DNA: TGTGCCAGCGGCCCCGGACAGGGAAAGGGTTCACCCCTCCACTTT. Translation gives CASGPGQGKGSPLHF. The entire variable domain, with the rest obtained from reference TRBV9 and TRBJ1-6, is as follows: DSGVTQTPKHLITATGQRVTLRCSPRSGDLSVYWYQQSLDQGLQFLIQYYNGEERAKGNILERFSAQQFPDLHSELNLSSLELGDSALYFCASGPGQGKGSPLHFGNGTRLTVT.

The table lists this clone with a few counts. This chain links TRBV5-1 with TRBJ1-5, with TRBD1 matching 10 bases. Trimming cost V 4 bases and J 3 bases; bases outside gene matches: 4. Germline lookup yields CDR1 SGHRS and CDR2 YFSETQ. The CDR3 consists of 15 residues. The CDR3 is CASSPGTGVNQPQHF. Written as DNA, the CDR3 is TGCGCCAGCAGCCCCGGGACAGGGGTCAATCAGCCCCAGCATTTT.

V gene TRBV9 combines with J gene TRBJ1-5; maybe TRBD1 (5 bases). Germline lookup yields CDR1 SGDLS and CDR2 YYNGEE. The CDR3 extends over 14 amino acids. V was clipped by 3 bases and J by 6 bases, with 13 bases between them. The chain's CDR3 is CASSATGAFQPQHF. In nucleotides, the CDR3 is TGTGCCAGCAGCGCAACTGGGGCCTTTCAGCCCCAGCATTTT.

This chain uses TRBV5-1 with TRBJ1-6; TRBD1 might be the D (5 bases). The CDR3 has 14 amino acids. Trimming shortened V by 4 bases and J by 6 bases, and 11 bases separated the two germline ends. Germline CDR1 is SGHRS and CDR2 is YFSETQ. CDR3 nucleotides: TGCGCCAGCAGCCAGGACACCACTAATTCACCCCTCCACTTT. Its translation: CASSQDTTNSPLHF.